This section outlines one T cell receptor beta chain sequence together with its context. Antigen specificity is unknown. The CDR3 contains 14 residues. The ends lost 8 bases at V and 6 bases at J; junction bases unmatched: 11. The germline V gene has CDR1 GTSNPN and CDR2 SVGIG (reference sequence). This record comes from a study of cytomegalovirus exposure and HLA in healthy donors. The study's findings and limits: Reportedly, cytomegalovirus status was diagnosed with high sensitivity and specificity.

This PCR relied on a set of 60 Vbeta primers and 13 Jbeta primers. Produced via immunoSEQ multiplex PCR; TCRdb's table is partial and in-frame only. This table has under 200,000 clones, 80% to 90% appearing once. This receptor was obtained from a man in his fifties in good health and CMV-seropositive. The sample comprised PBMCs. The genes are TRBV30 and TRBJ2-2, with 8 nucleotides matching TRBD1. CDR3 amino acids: CAGRDRSRAGELFF. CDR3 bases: TGTGCCGGCCGGGACAGGAGTAGAGCCGGGGAGCTGTTTTTT.